The T cell receptor (beta chain) under discussion was sequenced for a study of neurological immune-mediated disorders. Time point meaning: longitudinal time-point 1 (baseline). TCRdb passed the 5' RACE reads through MiXCR, listing each CDR3 protein once. Altogether 50,000 to 70,000 distinct CDR3 sequences are present, roughly 10% being singletons, with the ten largest covering about 6.6%. This clonotype has a count of ten or more. The TCR was taken from a male donor with HTLV-1-associated myelopathy (HAM/TSP). The sample taken for sequencing was PBMCs.

The CDR3 reads CASSVEPAGGRNEQFF. The CDR3 coding sequence is TGTGCCAGCAGCGTAGAACCAGCGGGGGGGCGCAATGAGCAGTTCTTC. The V and J genes are TRBV9 and TRBJ2-1, with 10 bases fitting TRBD2. The CDR3 spans 16 residues. Germline CDR1 is SGDLS and CDR2 is YYNGEE. The V gene end was trimmed by 0 bases and the J gene end by 6 bases; junction bases not matched to a gene: 6.